Listed here are 20 T cell receptor beta chains from one sample, sequenced in a study of graft-versus-host responses after intestinal transplantation. Clones were read by immunoSEQ multiplex PCR, and TCRdb kept only the in-frame ones, dropping some. The sample contains roughly 99,000 clones, about 82% of which appear only once. This specimen was PBMCs, taken 255 days after intestinal transplant. These TCRs come from a human patient who received an intestinal transplant, so some T cells may come from the graft donor.

The genes are TRBV5-4 and TRBJ2-7; D may be TRBD1 (6 bases). CDR3 length equals 15 residues. From germline, CDR1 is SGHNT and CDR2 YYREEE (reference sequence). With 1 base removed from V and 1 base from J, the gap between germline ends came to 12 bases. CDR3 bases: TGTGCCAGCAGCTTGCCAGGGGTCGGATCCTACGAGCAGTACTTC. It yields the protein CASSLPGVGSYEQYF.

The chain couples TRBV11-2 to TRBJ2-7; 9 bases match TRBD1. Losses at the gene ends were 4 bases for V and 12 bases for J; bases not matched to a gene: 7. CDR1 is SGHAT and CDR2 is FQNNGV in the germline V gene. The length of the CDR3 is 12 residues. The CDR3 nucleotides are TGTGCCAGCAGCTGGGCGGGGACAGGGATGTACGTC. Protein: CASSWAGTGMYV.

V usage is TRBV11-1 and J usage is TRBJ2-5; possible D gene TRBD1, 5 bases. The germline gives CDR1 SGHAT, CDR2 FQDESV (reference sequence). The CDR3 covers 15 residues. Trimming removed 1 base from V and 5 bases from J, with 14 bases in between. CDR3 amino acids: CASSLGGIGSETQYF. DNA of the CDR3: TGTGCCAGCAGCTTAGGGGGCATAGGATCGGAGACCCAGTACTTC.

V and J are TRBV5-1 and TRBJ2-6; a weak D match, TRBD1 (5 bases). Germline CDR1 reads SGHRS; CDR2 reads YFSETQ. V was cut by 0 bases and J by 0 bases, with 10 bases left in between. This CDR3 contains 17 residues. CDR3 sequence (DNA): TGCGCCAGCAGCTTGGCTGGCAGGGTCTCTGGGGCCAACGTCCTGACTTTC. Translating it yields CASSLAGRVSGANVLTF.

V is TRBV11-3 and J is TRBJ2-1; D might be TRBD1 or TRBD2, each matching 5 bases. The CDR3 runs to 13 residues. V dropped 0 bases and J dropped 9 bases, with 9 bases sitting between them. The germline gives CDR1 SGHNT, CDR2 YENEEA. The DNA of the CDR3 is TGTGCCAGCAGCTTAGACGGGGCCGGTGAGCAGTTCTTC. This encodes CASSLDGAGEQFF.

A few counts support this clone. This sequence joins TRBV19 and TRBJ2-1; D ambiguous. Trimming left V 0 bases short and J 7 bases short, with 10 bases between. There are 14 residues in the CDR3. Germline CDR1 is LNHDA and CDR2 is SQIVND (reference sequence). CDR3 nucleotide sequence: TGTGCCAGTAGTATAGAGGGCGAGAAGAATGAGCAGTTCTTC. It codes for CASSIEGEKNEQFF.

In its sample, this clone was seen once. The chain couples TRBV6-5 to TRBJ1-4; D unclear. Germline lookup yields CDR1 MNHEY and CDR2 SVGAGI. CDR3 size: 14 residues. Trimming stripped 5 bases from V and 3 bases from J, with 10 bases between. Here the CDR3 reads CASSTDFSNEKLFF. The CDR3 DNA follows: TGTGCCAGCAGTACCGACTTTTCTAATGAAAAACTGTTTTTT.

The rearrangement joins TRBV7-2 to TRBJ2-7; TRBD1 matches at 7 bases. V was clipped by 6 bases and J by 2 bases; unmatched bases: 7. CDR3 length equals 14 residues. Germline V lookup: CDR1 SGHTA, CDR2 FQGNSA. Here the CDR3 DNA reads TGTGCCAGCAGTTCCGGGACAGCGACCTACGAGCAGTACTTC. Its protein product is CASSSGTATYEQYF.

The rearrangement joins TRBV5-8 to TRBJ2-1, with 7 bases aligning to TRBD1. The CDR3 contains 15 residues. With 0 bases clipped from V and 2 bases from J, the junction kept 2 bases outside the gene matches. Germline V gives CDR1 SGHTS, CDR2 YDEGEE. CDR3: CASSLATGAYNEQFF. CDR3 DNA: TGTGCCAGCAGCTTGGCCACAGGGGCCTACAATGAGCAGTTCTTC.

The J gene is TRBJ1-3, the V gene TRBV11-3; unclear D gene. Germline loops: CDR1 SGHNT, CDR2 YENEEA. V was clipped by 5 bases and J by 4 bases, with 15 bases between them. The CDR3 is 15 amino acids. CDR3 DNA sequence: TGTGCCAGCAGCCTGGATAGTACAAGCGGAAACACCATATATTTT. Translation: CASSLDSTSGNTIYF. Combining the CDR3 with reference TRBV11-3 and TRBJ1-3 gives the whole variable domain EAGVVQSPRYKIIEKKQPVAFWCNPISGHNTLYWYLQNLGQGPELLIRYENEEAVDDSQLPKDRFSAERLKGVDSTLKIQPAELGDSAVYLCASSLDSTSGNTIYFGEGSWLTVV.

The chain is built from TRBV27 and TRBJ2-1; 7 positions agree with TRBD2. This CDR3 comprises 17 residues. CDR1 and CDR2 (germline): MNHEY, SMNVEV (reference sequence). With V trimmed by 8 bases and J by 2 bases, 15 bases remained unmatched. The CDR3 nucleotides are TGTGCCAGCCAATGGTCCGGACTAGGGTCGGCCTACAATGAGCAGTTCTTC. Its protein is CASQWSGLGSAYNEQFF.

This chain connects TRBV27 to TRBJ2-2; 7 nucleotides align to TRBD1. Germline V gene sequence: CDR1 MNHEY, CDR2 SMNVEV (reference sequence). Trimming cost V 3 bases and J 0 bases; bases outside gene matches: 4. This CDR3 region has 16 residues. The CDR3, as DNA: TGTGCCAGCAGTTTCGAGGGGGCCGCGAACACCGGGGAGCTGTTTTTT. It specifies CASSFEGAANTGELFF.

The V gene is TRBV19, the J gene TRBJ1-1; D unresolved. The V gene lost 4 bases and the J gene lost 14 bases, with 14 bases spanning the gap. The CDR3 has 11 amino acids. CDR1 and CDR2 from the germline V gene are LNHDA and SQIVND (reference sequence). For the CDR3, the DNA is TGTGCCAGTAGTAGCCCCATCGCGGGCTTCTTT. Translation: CASSSPIAGFF.

The chain couples TRBV19 to TRBJ1-5; D remains ambiguous. Per germline, CDR1 LNHDA and CDR2 SQIVND (reference sequence). This CDR3 contains 16 residues. The V gene lost 4 bases and the J gene lost 3 bases, with 16 bases spanning the gap. The CDR3 DNA reads TGTGCCAGTAGTAGAGCGGATTTATATAACAATCAGCCCCAGCATTTT. It is translated as CASSRADLYNNQPQHF.

This clone has just one count. The chain employs TRBV30 and TRBJ1-6; D ambiguous. CDR1 GTSNPN and CDR2 SVGIG come from the germline V gene (reference sequence). This CDR3 is 11 amino acids long. The V end was cut by 0 bases, the J end by 10 bases, with 4 bases between. The DNA for the CDR3 is TGTGCCTGGAGTGTACGATCACCCCTCCACTTT. It encodes CAWSVRSPLHF.

The genes are TRBV27 and TRBJ2-1; D gene ambiguous. Trimming left V 5 bases short and J 7 bases short, with 6 bases between. The CDR3 length is 11 residues. Germline V gene data show CDR1 as MNHEY and CDR2 as SMNVEV (reference sequence). In DNA, the CDR3 is TGTGCCAGCAGTACCCTTAATGAGCAGTTCTTC. Its translation is CASSTLNEQFF.

The V gene is TRBV28, the J gene TRBJ2-7; no clear D. CDR1 MDHEN and CDR2 SYDVKM come from the germline V gene. V lost 1 base, J lost 4 bases, and 11 bases lay in between. The CDR3 length is 14 residues. The CDR3, as DNA: TGTGCCAGCAGTTTATTCGGTAGTAGGTACGAGCAGTACTTC. This gives the protein CASSLFGSRYEQYF.

This clone came up once. This rearrangement joins TRBV9 to TRBJ2-2; 8 bases fit TRBD1. Germline V lookup: CDR1 SGDLS, CDR2 YYNGEE. The CDR3 extends over 18 amino acids. Losses at the gene ends were 3 bases for V and 3 bases for J; bases not matched to a gene: 13. DNA for the CDR3: TGTGCCAGCAGCGCGGAGGGCGTGGGACAGGAGGACACCGGGGAGCTGTTTTTT. Translated, it gives CASSAEGVGQEDTGELFF.

The chain links TRBV25-1 to TRBJ2-7; D unclear. Trimming left V 0 bases short and J 5 bases short, with 14 bases between. Germline CDR1 is MGHDK and CDR2 is SYGVNS. The CDR3 has 15 amino acids. CDR3 protein: CASSEYMAERDEQYF. The CDR3 DNA is TGTGCCAGCAGTGAATATATGGCGGAAAGGGACGAGCAGTACTTC.

The V call is TRBV6-1, the J call TRBJ1-1, with D uncertain. The CDR3 runs 14 residues. Germline V gene data show CDR1 as MNHNS and CDR2 as SASEGT. The V end lost 3 bases, the J end lost 1 base, and 9 bases lay between the germline ends. This chain's CDR3 is CASSDPSGNTEAFF. CDR3 nucleotides: TGTGCCAGCAGTGACCCGAGTGGGAACACTGAAGCTTTCTTT.